The 30 T cell receptor beta chains below all came from one sample that was sequenced in a study of T cell responses to AZD1222 COVID-19 vaccine. TCRdb keeps only in-frame clones here, not all; method: immunoSEQ multiplex PCR. The sample comprises 40,000 to 45,000 clones, roughly 77% of which are singletons, and approximately 21% rests with the top ten. The starting material was peripheral blood, obtained 28 days after the second dose of the MenACWY control vaccine. The receptors were gathered from an adult who received the MenACWY meningococcal vaccine as a control.

CDR3 coding DNA: TGTGCCACCAGCAGAGATTGGGCCTCAGGGAGGGAGACCCAGTACTTC. Translation gives CATSRDWASGRETQYF. The V call is TRBV15, the J call TRBJ2-5; D may be TRBD2 (6 bases). Per the germline V gene, CDR1 is LNHNV and CDR2 is YYDKDF (reference sequence). The CDR3 spans 16 residues. Trimming pared 0 bases from V and 5 bases from J, leaving 16 bases between.

This chain connects TRBV28 to TRBJ1-1; D is unclear. V was cut by 2 bases and J by 1 base, with 5 bases left in between. This CDR3 is 13 amino acids long. The germline gives CDR1 MDHEN, CDR2 SYDVKM. The CDR3 protein is CASSLVENTEAFF. The CDR3 DNA sequence: TGTGCCAGCAGTTTAGTCGAGAACACTGAAGCTTTCTTT.

For this clone: Its ends do not fully match the called genes, so a read error is possible. The chain has TRBV3-1 (or the pseudogene TRBV3-2) and TRBJ1-5; no firm D call. CDR3 size: 16 residues. CDR1 LGHDT and CDR2 YNNKEL come from the germline V gene (reference sequence). The CDR3 spells CASSQGWSSANQPQHF. In DNA, the CDR3 is TGTGCCAGCAGTCAAGGCTGGTCCTCTGCAAATCAGCCCCAGCATTTT.

Only a few counts were recorded for this clone. CDR3 region: CASSHGGGTEAFF. Written as DNA, the CDR3 is TGTGCCAGCAGCCATGGGGGAGGCACTGAAGCTTTCTTT. V gene TRBV3-1 (or the pseudogene TRBV3-2) combines with J gene TRBJ1-1, with D perhaps matching TRBD1 (5 bases). The germline CDR1 and CDR2 sequences are LGHDT and YNNKEL (reference sequence). The CDR3 has 13 amino acids. The germline V and J ends were trimmed by 3 bases and 4 bases, with 9 bases remaining between them.

The V and J genes are TRBV10-3 and TRBJ1-5, with D uncertain. This CDR3 spans 13 amino acids. V lost 4 bases and J 2 bases, leaving 6 bases between the germline ends. Germline lookup yields CDR1 ENHRY and CDR2 SYGVKD. The CDR3 DNA reads as TGTGCCATCAGTGGGCAGCGCAATCAGCCCCAGCATTTT. Translation gives CAISGQRNQPQHF.

The chain is built from TRBV30 and TRBJ2-1, with D possibly TRBD2 on 6 matching bases. Germline V gene data show CDR1 as GTSNPN and CDR2 as SVGIG (reference sequence). This CDR3 spans 16 amino acids. Deletions cut 1 base from V and 8 bases from J, with 21 bases between. The CDR3 sequence: CAWSATRAGPSDEQFF. The CDR3 nucleotides are TGTGCCTGGAGTGCGACAAGGGCGGGGCCTTCGGATGAGCAGTTCTTC.

On this clone: The sample has other DNA sequences that encode this CDR3 too. J is TRBJ2-3 and V is TRBV2; TRBD2 matches at 10 bases. Germline V gene lookup returns CDR1 SNHLY and CDR2 FYNNEI. The CDR3 loop spans 13 amino acids. The V gene end was trimmed by 8 bases and the J gene end by 1 base; junction bases not matched to a gene: 0. The CDR3 region is CASGLAGTDTQYF. CDR3 in DNA: TGTGCCAGCGGACTAGCGGGCACAGATACGCAGTATTTT.

The rearrangement uses TRBV19 and TRBJ2-4; D is tentatively TRBD1 or TRBD2 (5 bases each). V was shortened by 0 bases and J by 0 bases, with 12 bases between the two germline ends. The CDR3 extends over 17 amino acids. Germline assignment: CDR1 LNHDA and CDR2 SQIVND (reference sequence). The CDR3 region has the DNA TGTGCCAGTAGTATAGAGGGGACCAGCCGAGCCAAAAACATTCAGTACTTC. Amino acids: CASSIEGTSRAKNIQYF.

The rearrangement uses TRBV6-1 and TRBJ2-7, with D hard to call. CDR1 MNHNS and CDR2 SASEGT come from the germline V gene. V lost 2 bases and J 3 bases, leaving 11 bases between the germline ends. CDR3 length equals 14 residues. This chain's CDR3 is CASSEYSFDYEQYV. For the CDR3, the DNA is TGTGCCAGCAGTGAATACAGTTTCGACTACGAGCAGTACGTC.

The V call is TRBV4-1, the J call TRBJ1-2; D not resolved. The CDR3 is made up of 13 amino acids. V shed 4 bases and J shed 2 bases, with 8 bases lying between them. Germline CDR1 is MGHRA and CDR2 is YSYEKL. The CDR3 loop reads CASSPDQNYGYTF. In DNA form, the CDR3 reads TGCGCCAGCAGCCCCGACCAGAACTATGGCTACACCTTC.

The gene calls are TRBV7-6 and TRBJ1-1, with D possibly TRBD1 on 6 matching bases. The CDR3 extends over 14 amino acids. V was clipped by 4 bases and J by 0 bases, with 9 bases between them. CDR1 and CDR2 from the germline V gene are SGHVS and FNYEAQ. CDR3 in DNA: TGTGCCAGCAGCTCGACAGGTATGAACACTGAAGCTTTCTTT. This encodes CASSSTGMNTEAFF.

The chain has TRBV4-1 and TRBJ1-5; 8 bases match TRBD1. The CDR3 is made up of 17 amino acids. Germline V gene lookup returns CDR1 MGHRA and CDR2 YSYEKL. The J segment lost 3 bases and the V segment lost 4 bases, leaving 11 bases of the junction unmatched. The CDR3 reads CASSREGRTGLNQPQHF. CDR3 DNA: TGCGCCAGCAGCCGGGAGGGGAGGACAGGGCTCAATCAGCCCCAGCATTTT.

This rearrangement joins TRBV5-1 to TRBJ2-7; 10 bases align to TRBD1. Germline CDR1 SGHRS, CDR2 YFSETQ. The CDR3 contains 14 residues. The trim removed 4 bases at V and 6 bases at J, leaving 7 bases unmatched. The CDR3 protein is CASSAGQGLVEQYF. The CDR3 nucleotides are TGCGCCAGCAGCGCGGGACAGGGGCTTGTCGAGCAGTACTTC.

The chain combines TRBV3-1 (or the pseudogene TRBV3-2) with TRBJ1-2; D may be TRBD1 (6 bases). In germline, CDR1 is LGHDT, CDR2 YNNKEL (reference sequence). The CDR3 has 18 residues. V was cut by 0 bases and J by 5 bases, with 22 bases left in between. This chain's CDR3 is CASSQEVQGRGGSYGYTF. The CDR3 bases are TGTGCCAGCAGCCAAGAAGTACAGGGTCGGGGGGGTTCGTATGGCTACACCTTC.

The chain has TRBV7-8 and TRBJ2-1; possible D gene TRBD1, 5 bases. The germline V gene encodes CDR1 SGHVS and CDR2 FQNEAQ. The germline V and J ends were trimmed by 0 bases and 9 bases, with 18 bases remaining between them. The CDR3 is 16 amino acids. CDR3 amino acids: CASSLAQSQGRGEQFF. As DNA, the CDR3 is TGTGCCAGCAGCTTAGCGCAAAGTCAGGGTCGCGGTGAGCAGTTCTTC.

J is TRBJ1-1 and V is TRBV19; TRBD1 might be the D (5 bases). CDR1 and CDR2 from the germline V gene are LNHDA and SQIVND (reference sequence). There are 14 residues in the CDR3. V was trimmed by 1 base and J by 4 bases, leaving 10 bases between them. CDR3 amino acids: CASSIVGGSTEAFF. In DNA, the CDR3 is TGTGCCAGTAGTATAGTCGGGGGATCCACTGAAGCTTTCTTT.

The chain links TRBV4-2 to TRBJ1-2, with a possible D match to TRBD1 (6 bases). CDR1 and CDR2 from the germline V gene are LGHNA and YNFKEQ. Trimming took 2 bases from V and 5 from J, leaving 12 bases between them. The CDR3 has 14 residues. The DNA for the CDR3 is TGTGCCAGCAGCCAAAACAGGGAGAAGTATGGCTACACCTTC. Translating it yields CASSQNREKYGYTF.

This clone appeared a few times. The chain uses TRBV7-8 and TRBJ2-7; 7 bases align to TRBD1. Unmatched junction bases numbered 17, after V lost 0 bases and J lost 6 bases. The CDR3 extends over 18 amino acids. Germline-derived CDR1 and CDR2 are SGHVS and FQNEAQ. The DNA for the CDR3 is TGTGCCAGCAGCTTAGCAGGGGGCCGCCTCGACGGGTGGTTCGAGCAGTACTTC. This gives the protein CASSLAGGRLDGWFEQYF.

The chain employs TRBV25-1 and TRBJ2-2; 8 nucleotides agree with TRBD1. With V trimmed by 7 bases and J by 1 base, 8 bases remained unmatched. The CDR3 runs to 16 residues. The germline V gene has CDR1 MGHDK and CDR2 SYGVNS. CDR3 sequence (DNA): TGTGCCAGCATCCTTCAGACAGGGGTGAACACCGGGGAGCTGTTTTTT. This gives the protein CASILQTGVNTGELFF.

The chain combines TRBV5-5 with TRBJ2-5; 9 positions match TRBD1. The CDR3 contains 15 residues. CDR1 and CDR2 (germline): SGHKS, YYEKEE (reference sequence). Losses at the gene ends were 3 bases for V and 4 bases for J; bases not matched to a gene: 7. In DNA form, the CDR3 reads TGTGCCAGCAGCTCAAGGACAGGGGCGGGAGAGACCCAGTACTTC. Encoded protein: CASSSRTGAGETQYF.

V gene TRBV2 combines with J gene TRBJ1-2; D might be TRBD1 (5 bases). Trimming pared 8 bases from V and 4 bases from J, leaving 23 bases between. This CDR3 contains 16 residues. The germline V gene encodes CDR1 SNHLY and CDR2 FYNNEI. The CDR3 region is CASLRRSGSGGYGYTF. DNA of the CDR3: TGTGCCAGCCTTCGAAGGAGTGGATCGGGGGGCTATGGCTACACCTTC.

The chain joins TRBV28 to TRBJ2-2, with D possibly called TRBD1 or TRBD2 (5 bases each). V was shortened by 7 bases and J by 6 bases, with 21 bases between the two germline ends. Germline CDR1 reads MDHEN; CDR2 reads SYDVKM. The CDR3 extends over 16 amino acids. As DNA, the CDR3 is TGTGCCAGCACCCGGGACCGCCAGAGTTCCCCCGGGGAGCTGTTTTTT. Translated: CASTRDRQSSPGELFF.

This clone was observed a handful of times. The chain joins TRBV12-5 to TRBJ2-7; D call uncertain. CDR1 LGHNT and CDR2 FRNRAP come from the germline V gene. V was cut by 1 base and J by 4 bases, with 8 bases left in between. This CDR3 region has 13 residues. CDR3 loop: CASGLGTGYEQYF. The CDR3 region has the DNA TGTGCTAGTGGTTTGGGTACGGGTTACGAGCAGTACTTC. Using reference TRBV12-5 and TRBJ2-7 for the parts outside the CDR3, the full variable domain is DARVTQTPRHKVTEMGQEVTMRCQPILGHNTVFWYRQTMMQGLELLAYFRNRAPLDDSGMPKDRFSAEMPDATLATLKIQPSEPRDSAVYFCASGLGTGYEQYFGPGTRLTVT.

This clone has just one count. The V and J genes are TRBV30 and TRBJ2-5; the D call may be TRBD1 or TRBD2 (6 bases each). The length of the CDR3 is 11 residues. Trimming cost V 8 bases and J 13 bases, with 20 bases left between them. Germline lookup yields CDR1 GTSNPN and CDR2 SVGIG (reference sequence). The CDR3 DNA follows: TGTGCCCGGACTACAGGGTCCTACTGGTACTTC. This gives the protein CARTTGSYWYF.

The rearrangement links TRBV2 to TRBJ1-1, with D uncertain. Germline CDR1 is SNHLY and CDR2 is FYNNEI. V was clipped by 5 bases and J by 4 bases, with 14 bases between them. The CDR3 covers 14 residues. The CDR3 loop is CASSYGRLGTEAFF. As DNA, the CDR3 is TGTGCCAGCAGTTATGGACGCCTGGGCACTGAAGCTTTCTTT.

The chain has TRBV9 and TRBJ1-6; maybe TRBD1 (6 bases). Germline lookup yields CDR1 SGDLS and CDR2 YYNGEE. The CDR3 covers 17 residues. Deletions cut 4 bases from V and 7 bases from J, with 21 bases between. For the CDR3, the DNA is TGTGCCAGCAGCAATCCGTGGGGGGGCGACCGGAATTCACCCCTCCACTTT. This codes for CASSNPWGGDRNSPLHF.

To note about this clone: Other DNA sequences in this sample translate to the same CDR3. The V gene is TRBV27, the J gene TRBJ1-1; TRBD1 matches at 8 bases. CDR3 length: 14 residues. Germline lookup yields CDR1 MNHEY and CDR2 SMNVEV (reference sequence). With 2 bases clipped from V and 5 bases from J, the junction kept 4 bases outside the gene matches. The CDR3 loop is CASSLGQGGTEAFF. The CDR3 DNA reads TGTGCCAGCAGTTTAGGACAGGGTGGGACTGAAGCTTTCTTT.

This clone appeared once. The chain recombines TRBV7-9 with TRBJ1-5; maybe TRBD1 (5 bases). This CDR3 has 14 amino acids. Germline-derived CDR1 and CDR2 are SEHNR and FQNEAQ (reference sequence). V was trimmed by 1 base and J by 2 bases, leaving 6 bases between them. The CDR3 nucleotides read TGTGCCAGCAGCTTAGGGGGACGCAATCAGCCCCAGCATTTT. The encoded protein is CASSLGGRNQPQHF.

The V gene is TRBV5-6, the J gene TRBJ1-2; TRBD1 matches 10 bases. Germline CDR1 reads SGHDT; CDR2 reads YYEEEE. V gave up 4 bases and J gave up 6 bases; unmatched junction bases: 12. This CDR3 spans 16 amino acids. The CDR3, as DNA: TGTGCCAGCAGCCCACCCCGGACAGGGGGGATCGATGGCTACACCTTC. Its translation: CASSPPRTGGIDGYTF.

V usage is TRBV28 and J usage is TRBJ1-1, with D hard to call. V shed 7 bases and J shed 0 bases, with 9 bases lying between them. This CDR3 contains 13 residues. Germline V gene data show CDR1 as MDHEN and CDR2 as SYDVKM. The CDR3 is CASITSLNTEAFF. The CDR3, as DNA: TGTGCCAGCATCACCTCTCTGAACACTGAAGCTTTCTTT.